This T cell receptor beta chain appears in the sequencing data of a study of blood T cell repertoires in COVID-19 (dated by TCRdb to 2018 to 2020). Some background on the complete study: Samples covering the acute and convalescent phases of COVID-19 were provided by collaborators in the United States, Italy and Spain. The prospective study material was composed of cDNA or gDNA derived from T cells, B-cell-depleted T cells, or PBMCs. The repertoires were made available in a free public database intended to serve as a resource for research on the immune response to SARS-CoV-2. The sample metadata nearly always contained a de-identified subject ID, COVID-19 status, age in years and sex. The samples were drawn from two sources: the first 160 participants of the ongoing ImmuneRACE study, and 1,200 or so subjects contributed by 6 global collaborators. Where HLA class I and class II types were available, the types were taken from metadata supplied by the sample provider, not from assay-based typing. The dataset comprised deeply sampled blood TCRbeta repertoires from subjects exposed to, actively infected with, or recovered from COVID-19. Here is what the overall study found, with its caveats: Clinical and demographic metadata were provided uncurated, with the amount varying by source and participant.

The immunoSEQ Assay, a bias-controlled multiplex PCR, was used to amplify TCRbeta CDR3 regions from genomic DNA. The study's own analysis went as follows. The number of nucleated cells in each sample was estimated by amplification of reference gene primers within the assay. To quantify the absolute abundance of each unique TCRbeta CDR3 rearrangement, sequence reads were collapsed and filtered. For each sample, productive Simpson clonality was calculated by taking the square root of Simpson's diversity index across productive rearrangements. The immuneACCESS repertoire file appears here via TCRdb, limited to in-frame rearrangements. These files lack a portion of the clones; in checked studies, under half of the deficit traces to unresolved V genes, and the cause of the others is not known. The V and J calls and clone size come from that table; D and trimming were worked out from the DNA. For this sample the table gives roughly 220,000 clones, of which 80% to 90% were detected only once. Under 4% of the sample is taken by the ten largest.

In the prospective study, participants were roughly 18 to 95 years old, resided in about two dozen geographic areas of the United States, and were enrolled through a virtual design. Cohort assignment in the prospective study relied on participant-reported clinical history from a screening survey and a study questionnaire. In the prospective study, whole blood, serum and a nasopharyngeal or oropharyngeal swab were collected from each participant by mobile phlebotomists. Prospective study participants could optionally give additional blood draws and questionnaires over a roughly two-month period. Blood samples from the prospective study were shipped frozen or at room temperature prior to DNA extraction. CDR3 length: 12 amino acids, cysteine to phenylalanine. The kept DNA is CDR3 alone, 36 bases in frame from the first base. The germline V gene (reference sequence) provides CDR1 LNHDA and CDR2 SQIVND. Deletion took 10 bases off V and 2 bases off J, with a span of 9 bases between the germline ends.

Of note for this clone: Its antigen remains unidentified. Per-base qualities were not stored, and no clone one base away is much larger.

This receptor chain uses TRBV19 and TRBJ1-5; the D gene identity is not certain. The sequence derives from a woman aged 40 to 55 with acute COVID-19. The source material was PBMCs or T cells enriched from blood (not recorded which). The nucleotides are TGTGCCACCAAGGAGGGCAATCAGCCCCAGCATTTT. This codes for CATKEGNQPQHF.